This T cell receptor beta chain was retrieved from a study of OX40 agonist ivuxolimab in advanced cancers. Whole-study context: Those enrolled were 82.7% male, with a mean age of approximately 60 years and ages from about 20 to 85. Partial responses were observed in three patients, of whom one had hepatocellular carcinoma and two had cutaneous melanoma.

V gave up 0 bases and J gave up 4 bases, with 11 bases separating them. In germline, CDR1 is SGHRS, CDR2 YFSETQ. This CDR3 has 14 amino acids. Produced via immunoSEQ multiplex PCR; TCRdb's table is partial and in-frame only. The sample has 70,000 to 75,000 clones; around 87% are singletons. The clonotype was recovered from an adult with an advanced solid tumor such as melanoma, head and neck, liver or kidney cancer. The input for sequencing was CD4+ or CD8+ T cells sorted from blood, taken in a trial of the OX40 agonist ivuxolimab. The rearrangement joins TRBV5-1 to TRBJ2-7; a weak D match, TRBD2 (5 bases). CDR3: CASSLGGLGYEQYF. CDR3 nucleotides: TGCGCCAGCAGCTTGGGAGGGCTTGGGTACGAGCAGTACTTC.